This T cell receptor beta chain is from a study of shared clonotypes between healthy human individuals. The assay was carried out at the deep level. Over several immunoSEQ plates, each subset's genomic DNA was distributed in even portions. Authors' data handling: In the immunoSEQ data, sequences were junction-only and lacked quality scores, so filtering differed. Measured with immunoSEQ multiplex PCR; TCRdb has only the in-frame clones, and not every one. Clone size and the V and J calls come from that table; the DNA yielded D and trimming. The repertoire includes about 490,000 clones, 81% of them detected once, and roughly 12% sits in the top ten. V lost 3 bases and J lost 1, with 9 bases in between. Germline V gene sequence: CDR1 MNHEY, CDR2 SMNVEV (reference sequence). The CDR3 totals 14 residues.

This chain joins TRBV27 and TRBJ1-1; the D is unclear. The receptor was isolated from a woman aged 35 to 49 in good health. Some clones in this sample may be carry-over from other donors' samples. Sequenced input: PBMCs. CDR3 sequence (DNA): TGTGCCAGCAGTTTTAATGGGGAGAACACTGAAGCTTTCTTT. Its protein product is CASSFNGENTEAFF.